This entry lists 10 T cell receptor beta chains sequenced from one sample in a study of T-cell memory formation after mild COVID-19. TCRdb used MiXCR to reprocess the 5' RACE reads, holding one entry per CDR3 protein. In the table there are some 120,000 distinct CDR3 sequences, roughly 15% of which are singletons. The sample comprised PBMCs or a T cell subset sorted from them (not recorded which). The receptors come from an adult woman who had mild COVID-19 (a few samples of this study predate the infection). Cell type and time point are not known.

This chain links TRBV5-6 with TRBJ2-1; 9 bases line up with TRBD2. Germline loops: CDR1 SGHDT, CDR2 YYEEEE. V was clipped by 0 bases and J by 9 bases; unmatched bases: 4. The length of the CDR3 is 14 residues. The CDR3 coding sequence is TGTGCCAGCAGCTTGGGCGGGAGGGCCCTTGAGCAGTTCTTC. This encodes CASSLGGRALEQFF. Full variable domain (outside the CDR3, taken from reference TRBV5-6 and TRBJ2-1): DAGVTQSPTHLIKTRGQQVTLRCSPKSGHDTVSWYQQALGQGPQFIFQYYEEEERQRGNFPDRFSGHQFPNYSSELNVNALLLGDSALYLCASSLGGRALEQFFGPGTRLTVL.

CDR3 residues: CASSLDPGLVNGYTF. The CDR3, as DNA: TGCGCCAGCAGCTTGGATCCAGGGCTAGTGAATGGCTACACCTTC. The chain couples TRBV5-1 to TRBJ1-2; maybe TRBD1 (5 bases). V dropped 0 bases and J dropped 6 bases, with 15 bases sitting between them. Germline loops: CDR1 SGHRS, CDR2 YFSETQ. CDR3 length equals 15 residues.

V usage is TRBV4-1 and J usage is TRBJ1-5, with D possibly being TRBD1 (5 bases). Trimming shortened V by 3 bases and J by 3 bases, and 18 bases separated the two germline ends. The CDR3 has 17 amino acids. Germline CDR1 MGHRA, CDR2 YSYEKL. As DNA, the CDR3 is TGCGCCAGCAGCCATCCGACAGAAAGACTCTCCAATCAGCCCCAGCATTTT. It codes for CASSHPTERLSNQPQHF.

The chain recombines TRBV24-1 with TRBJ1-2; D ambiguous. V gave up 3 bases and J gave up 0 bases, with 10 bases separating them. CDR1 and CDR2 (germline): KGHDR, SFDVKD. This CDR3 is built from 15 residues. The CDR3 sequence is CATSDPDAPNYGYTF. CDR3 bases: TGTGCCACCAGTGATCCCGATGCTCCTAACTATGGCTACACCTTC.

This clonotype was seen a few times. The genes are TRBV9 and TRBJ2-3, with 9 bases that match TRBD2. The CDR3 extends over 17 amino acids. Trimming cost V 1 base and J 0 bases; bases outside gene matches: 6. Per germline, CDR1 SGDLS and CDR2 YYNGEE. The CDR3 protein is CASSVSLSGRSTDTQYF. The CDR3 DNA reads TGTGCCAGCAGCGTATCATTGAGCGGGAGGAGCACAGATACGCAGTATTTT.

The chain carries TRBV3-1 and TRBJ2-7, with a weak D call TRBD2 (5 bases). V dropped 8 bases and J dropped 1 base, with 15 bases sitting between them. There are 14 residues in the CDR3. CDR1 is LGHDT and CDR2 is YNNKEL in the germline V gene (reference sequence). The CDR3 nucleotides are TGTGCCAGCTCCCGTGGGGAGTCGTCCTACGAGCAGTACTTC. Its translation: CASSRGESSYEQYF.

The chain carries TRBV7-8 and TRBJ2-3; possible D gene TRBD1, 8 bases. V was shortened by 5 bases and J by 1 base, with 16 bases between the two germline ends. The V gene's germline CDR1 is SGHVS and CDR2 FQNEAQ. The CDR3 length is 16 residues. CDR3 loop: CASSPRTGRGTDTQYF. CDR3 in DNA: TGTGCCAGCAGCCCGAGGACAGGGAGGGGCACAGATACGCAGTATTTT.

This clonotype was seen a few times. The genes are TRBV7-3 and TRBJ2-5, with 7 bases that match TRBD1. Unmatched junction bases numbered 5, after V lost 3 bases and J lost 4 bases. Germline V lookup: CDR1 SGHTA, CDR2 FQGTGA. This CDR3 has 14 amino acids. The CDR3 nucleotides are TGTGCCAGCAGCTTCGGGACAGACAGAGAGACCCAGTACTTC. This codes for CASSFGTDRETQYF.

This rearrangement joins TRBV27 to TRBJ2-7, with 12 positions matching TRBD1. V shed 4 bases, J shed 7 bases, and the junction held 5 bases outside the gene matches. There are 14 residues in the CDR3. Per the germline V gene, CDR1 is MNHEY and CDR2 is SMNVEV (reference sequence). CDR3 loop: CASSSGTGGSEQYF. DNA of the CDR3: TGTGCCAGCAGTTCCGGGACAGGGGGCTCGGAGCAGTACTTC.

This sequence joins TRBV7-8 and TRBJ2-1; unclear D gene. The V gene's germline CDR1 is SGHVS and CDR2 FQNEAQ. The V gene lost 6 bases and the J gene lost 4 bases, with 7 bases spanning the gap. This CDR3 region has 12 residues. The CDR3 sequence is CASSTSYNEQFF. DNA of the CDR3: TGTGCCAGCAGTACCTCGTACAATGAGCAGTTCTTC.